This section outlines one T cell receptor beta chain sequence together with its context. Its antigen is currently unknown. These data are taken from a study of beta chain features in type 1 diabetes. Germline loops: CDR1 SQVTM, CDR2 ANQGSEA. Germline trimming cut 6 bases from V and 4 bases from J; bases unmatched to any gene: 5. This CDR3 contains 15 residues. Study results and caveats: Since sequencing was performed on cDNA, cells with high TCR expression could be over-represented. Within each of all four CD4+ subsets, Type 1 diabetes patients had TCRB CDR3s that were moderately but significantly shorter.

The study reverse transcribed the entire isolated RNA, so it sequenced expressed TCRB transcripts. Method: immunoSEQ multiplex PCR; TCRdb's copy keeps in-frame clones and lacks some. The data contain hundreds of thousands of clones, approximately 28% of them singletons. The sample consisted of naive CD4+ T cells from blood. This TCR came from a man between 18 and 35 years old in good health. The V and J genes are TRBV29-1 and TRBJ2-5, with 16 bases fitting TRBD2. As DNA, the CDR3 is TGCAGCGTACGGGGACTAGCGGGAGGGCCAGAGACCCAGTACTTC. Encoded protein: CSVRGLAGGPETQYF.